Each of the 20 T cell receptor beta chains below was sequenced from the same sample in a study of shared clonotypes between healthy human individuals (TCRdb year 2020). The method was the immunoSEQ multiplex PCR assay. This is the immuneACCESS table as TCRdb keeps it, with only in-frame sequences that have V and J called. A part of the clones is gone; compared with another copy, unresolved V genes explain less than half, and the rest is unexplained. This sample gives millions of clones in total; around 90% of them show up just once. In total, the top ten clones hold roughly 0.13% of the sample. The material sequenced was naive CD4+ T cells sorted from blood. The intended sense of this specimen's cell subset or site label: CD45RA+ positively selected. The receptors come from a man aged 18-30 years in good health.

This rearrangement joins TRBV6-5 to TRBJ2-7; D ambiguous. Germline loops: CDR1 MNHEY, CDR2 SVGAGI. The germline V and J ends were trimmed by 0 bases and 2 bases, with 8 bases remaining between them. The CDR3 runs 14 residues. The CDR3 reads CASSYSGKTYEQYF. The CDR3 region has the DNA TGTGCCAGCAGTTACTCAGGGAAGACCTACGAGCAGTACTTC.

V is TRBV6-6 and J is TRBJ2-5; maybe TRBD1 (6 bases). There are 15 residues in the CDR3. Germline V gene lookup returns CDR1 MNHNY and CDR2 SVGAGI (reference sequence). V shed 0 bases and J shed 4 bases, with 12 bases lying between them. The CDR3, as DNA: TGTGCCAGCAGTTACTCGGGCAGGGGACGAGAGACCCAGTACTTC. As protein: CASSYSGRGRETQYF.

This clone occurred once. The same CDR3 is also encoded by other DNA sequences in this sample. The gene calls are TRBV30 and TRBJ2-1; D might be TRBD2 (5 bases). The germline gives CDR1 GTSNPN, CDR2 SVGIG (reference sequence). CDR3 length: 14 residues. Between the trimmed V and J ends, which lost 1 base and 0 bases, there was a span of 7 bases. CDR3 nucleotides: TGTGCCTGGAGTGGAGGGTACTCCTACAATGAGCAGTTCTTC. Translated: CAWSGGYSYNEQFF.

Worth noting for this clone: The same CDR3 can be traced to other DNA sequences in this sample. This chain uses TRBV7-8 with TRBJ2-7; D is ambiguous. This CDR3 has 14 amino acids. CDR1 is SGHVS and CDR2 is FQNEAQ in the germline V gene. Trimming stripped 0 bases from V and 3 bases from J, with 9 bases between. The DNA of the CDR3 is TGTGCCAGCAGCTTAGCGTCCGGAATCTACGAGCAGTACTTC. Amino acids: CASSLASGIYEQYF.

This clone occurred once. The chain carries TRBV11-2 and TRBJ2-2; 8 bases match TRBD1. The CDR3 totals 13 residues. The germline V gene encodes CDR1 SGHAT and CDR2 FQNNGV. V shed 10 bases and J 5 bases; nucleotides not matched to a gene: 6. CDR3 protein: CATGRQGTGELFF. The CDR3 DNA follows: TGTGCCACCGGGCGACAGGGGACCGGGGAGCTGTTTTTT.

The chain employs TRBV5-4 and TRBJ2-7; TRBD2 matches at 8 bases. The CDR3 sequence is 13 residues long. Per germline, CDR1 SGHNT and CDR2 YYREEE (reference sequence). V shed 3 bases, J shed 6 bases, and the junction held 5 bases outside the gene matches. The CDR3 here is CASSWTGGSEQYF. Here the CDR3 DNA reads TGTGCCAGCAGCTGGACGGGGGGGAGCGAGCAGTACTTC.

The chain joins TRBV28 to TRBJ1-1; 8 nucleotides match TRBD1. Germline values: CDR1 MDHEN, CDR2 SYDVKM. The ends lost 6 bases at V and 1 base at J; junction bases unmatched: 4. This CDR3 comprises 14 residues. CDR3 in DNA: TGTGCCAGCAGCGACAGGGGTGCGAACACTGAAGCTTTCTTT. It encodes CASSDRGANTEAFF.

The chain joins TRBV30 to TRBJ2-1; D is unclear. V lost 6 bases and J 6 bases, leaving 12 bases between the germline ends. CDR1 and CDR2 (germline): GTSNPN, SVGIG (reference sequence). The CDR3 runs 12 residues. The chain's CDR3 is CACSGRINEQFF. The CDR3 DNA is TGTGCCTGCTCAGGCCGTATCAATGAGCAGTTCTTC.

V and J are TRBV18 and TRBJ2-7; 11 bases align to TRBD2. V lost 6 bases, J lost 2 bases, and 3 bases stayed unmatched. Germline-derived CDR1 and CDR2 are KGHSH and LQKENI. The CDR3 consists of 14 residues. CDR3 loop: CASSDSGRAYEQYF. The CDR3 coding sequence is TGTGCCAGCTCGGATAGCGGGAGGGCCTACGAGCAGTACTTC.

The chain couples TRBV27 to TRBJ1-2; no reliable D call. Germline assignment: CDR1 MNHEY and CDR2 SMNVEV (reference sequence). With 4 bases removed from V and 8 bases from J, the gap between germline ends came to 14 bases. The CDR3 runs 13 residues. In DNA form, the CDR3 reads TGTGCCAGCAGTTCGCAATTGGGGTCCGGCTACACCTTC. Its translation: CASSSQLGSGYTF.

The V call is TRBV28, the J call TRBJ1-2; TRBD1 matches 7 bases. CDR1 and CDR2 from the germline V gene are MDHEN and SYDVKM. Trimming cost V 10 bases and J 4 bases; bases outside gene matches: 12. CDR3 size: 14 residues. For the CDR3, the DNA is TGTGCCACCAAAGACAGGGCTTTGGCCTATGGCTACACCTTC. Encoded protein: CATKDRALAYGYTF.

The rearrangement links TRBV6-5 to TRBJ2-7, with 8 bases aligning to TRBD2. V lost 6 bases, J lost 6 bases, and 10 bases stayed unmatched. Germline values: CDR1 MNHEY, CDR2 SVGAGI. The CDR3 extends over 14 amino acids. CDR3 nucleotide sequence: TGTGCCAGCAGAGGGGGAGCGGGAGTCGGCGAGCAGTACTTC. It yields the protein CASRGGAGVGEQYF.

This clone was seen more than once but under ten times. The rearrangement uses TRBV2 and TRBJ1-2; 7 nucleotides agree with TRBD1. This CDR3 comprises 13 residues. Trimming removed 2 bases from V and 7 bases from J; junction bases left unmatched: 4. Germline loops: CDR1 SNHLY, CDR2 FYNNEI. The CDR3: CASSEQTGLGYTF. As DNA, the CDR3 is TGTGCCAGCAGTGAACAGACAGGGCTTGGCTACACCTTC.

CDR3 in amino acids: CASSPPGTGYGYTF. The CDR3 DNA follows: TGTGCCAGCAGCCCCCCCGGGACGGGGTATGGCTACACCTTC. The chain uses TRBV5-4 and TRBJ1-2; perhaps TRBD1 as D (5 bases). CDR1 is SGHNT and CDR2 is YYREEE in the germline V gene (reference sequence). The CDR3 is made up of 14 amino acids. Trimming left V 4 bases short and J 5 bases short, with 15 bases between.

J is TRBJ1-1 and V is TRBV2, with D possibly TRBD1 on 5 matching bases. Per germline, CDR1 SNHLY and CDR2 FYNNEI. The CDR3 totals 14 residues. V dropped 3 bases and J dropped 1 base, with 9 bases sitting between them. The CDR3, as DNA: TGTGCCAGCAGTGATGGGACGGCGAACACTGAAGCTTTCTTT. This encodes CASSDGTANTEAFF.

This rearrangement joins TRBV10-3 to TRBJ2-2; perhaps TRBD2 as D (5 bases). The V gene lost 5 bases and the J gene lost 5 bases, with 15 bases spanning the gap. The germline V gene encodes CDR1 ENHRY and CDR2 SYGVKD. The CDR3 has 15 amino acids. The DNA for the CDR3 is TGTGCCATCAGTCCCCTTCGGGAAGGGACCGGGGAGCTGTTTTTT. Amino acid sequence: CAISPLREGTGELFF.

This clone was seen once. This chain links TRBV18 with TRBJ2-5, with no clear D. V dropped 4 bases and J dropped 5 bases, with 20 bases sitting between them. CDR1 is KGHSH and CDR2 is LQKENI in the germline V gene. The CDR3 length is 16 residues. The CDR3 reads CASSLTKTTQAETQYF. The CDR3 coding sequence is TGTGCCAGCTCACTGACAAAGACGACCCAAGCGGAGACCCAGTACTTC. Using reference TRBV18 and TRBJ2-5 for the parts outside the CDR3, the full variable domain is NAGVMQNPRHLVRRRGQEARLRCSPMKGHSHVYWYRQLPEEGLKFMVYLQKENIIDESGMPKERFSAEFPKEGPSILRIQQVVRGDSAAYFCASSLTKTTQAETQYFGPGTRLLVL.

This rearrangement joins TRBV7-2 to TRBJ2-3; D gene ambiguous. The ends were cut back, 3 bases at V and 0 bases at J, with 13 bases in the middle. Looked up from germline, CDR1 is SGHTA and CDR2 is FQGNSA. The CDR3 totals 16 residues. The CDR3 spells CASSFRPLSSTDTQYF. CDR3 nucleotide sequence: TGTGCCAGCAGCTTCAGACCATTAAGTAGCACAGATACGCAGTATTTT.

J is TRBJ1-1 and V is TRBV11-3; no definite D call. The V end lost 0 bases, the J end lost 9 bases, and 8 bases lay between the germline ends. This CDR3 has 12 amino acids. Germline V gives CDR1 SGHNT, CDR2 YENEEA. As DNA, the CDR3 is TGTGCCAGCAGCTTAGATCATGGGAAAGCTTTCTTT. This sequence encodes CASSLDHGKAFF.

The chain couples TRBV5-4 to TRBJ2-5; 8 bases line up with TRBD2. The CDR3 is made up of 14 amino acids. The V gene end was trimmed by 4 bases and the J gene end by 1 base; junction bases not matched to a gene: 3. CDR1 SGHNT and CDR2 YYREEE come from the germline V gene (reference sequence). CDR3 coding DNA: TGTGCCAGCAGCAGGACTAGCCGCCAAGAGACCCAGTACTTC. Amino acids: CASSRTSRQETQYF.